These T cell receptor beta chains were read from a single sample in a study of blood T cells in healthy people across ages. Each CDR3 protein is one row after TCRdb ran MiXCR on the 5' RACE reads. Altogether approximately 700,000 distinct CDR3 sequences are present, less than 40% being singletons, with the ten largest covering 15%. What was sequenced was blood. The source is an elderly woman in good health. The conserved cysteine and the conserved F or W are not part of the CDR3 here.

>11|TRBV7-7
ASSLRVAGELF
>16|TRBV20-1
SATSRDWASLAENTQY
>10|TRBV12-3/TRBV12-4
ASSLFGPGYT
>12|TRBV28
ASSTTDLNTEAF
>9|TRBV20-1
STRITDTQY
>15|TRBV15
ATSRVGWDGGLSEQY
>9|TRBV12-3/TRBV12-4
ASSSQGLQF
>10|TRBV7-2
ASGRLYNEQF
>11|TRBV2
ASSVERVNEQF
>13|TRBV15
ATSREGQGAAEAF
>12|TRBV12-3/TRBV12-4
ASKLGQFSYEQY
>10|TRBV14
ASSQSQGGYT
>11|TRBV6-5
ATESGNGETQY
>13|TRBV28
ASTTIGRVNQPQH
>17|TRBV5-6
ASSPGLGGKSSGANVLT
>12|TRBV5-6
ASTGASGAWEQF
>13|TRBV5-1
ASSSGPTRSNEQF
>13|TRBV2
ASSASGGLSDTQY
>13|TRBV2
ASSEEALEGYEQY
>13|TRBV20-1
SARGRVYSNQPQH
>12|TRBV2
ASSGYRGPSPLH